Sequencing of this T cell receptor beta chain was carried out in a study of blood T cell repertoires in COVID-19. Overall study context: Sites across the United States, Italy and Spain contributed samples from acute and convalescent COVID-19. T cells, B-cell-depleted T cells, or PBMCs provided the cDNA or gDNA that served as material.

CDR1 is SGDLS and CDR2 is YYNGEE in the germline V gene. The V segment lost 0 bases and the J segment 4 bases; nucleotides outside the gene matches: 4. This CDR3 region has 15 residues. Study processing details: Amplification from reference gene primers served as the basis for estimated nucleated cell counts. Only in-frame clones appear in the TCRdb table, and some are missing; sequencing was by immunoSEQ multiplex PCR. D and trimming were read from the DNA, whereas the V and J calls and clone size are those reported in that table. The data show some 200,000 clones, roughly 80% seen once. The sequencing sample was made of peripheral blood. This chain uses TRBV9 with TRBJ1-5; TRBD1 matches at 7 bases. The receptor comes from a woman aged 60-75 years with acute or convalescent COVID-19. CDR3 loop: CASSVGQGENQPQHF. DNA for the CDR3: TGTGCCAGCAGCGTAGGACAGGGAGAGAATCAGCCCCAGCATTTT.